One TCR beta chain is described in this entry. The data derive from a study of OX40 agonist ivuxolimab in advanced cancers. Profiling relied on immunoSEQ multiplex PCR, and the TCRdb table lists in-frame clones only, not all of them. Counted here are some 48,000 clones, roughly 78% occurring once; the ten biggest clones make up 1.5% to 2%. The CDR3 has 12 residues. The germline V and J ends were trimmed by 3 bases and 3 bases, with 2 bases remaining between them. Germline CDR1 and CDR2: MNHNS and SASEGT. The clonotype was recovered from an adult with an advanced solid tumor such as melanoma, head and neck, liver or kidney cancer. Sequencing was performed on CD4+ or CD8+ T cells sorted from blood, taken in a trial of the OX40 agonist ivuxolimab. The chain has TRBV6-1 and TRBJ2-2; D not resolved. The CDR3 here is CASSEDTGELFF. In DNA, the CDR3 is TGTGCCAGCAGTGAGGACACCGGGGAGCTGTTTTTT.